Each of the 19 T cell receptor beta chains below was sequenced from the same sample in a study of OX40 agonist ivuxolimab in advanced cancers. The method was immunoSEQ multiplex PCR; TCRdb's version includes in-frame clones alone and lacks a portion of them. The sample lists over 65,000 clones; 85% to 95% were seen once. The sequences come from CD4+ or CD8+ T cells sorted from blood, collected in a trial of the OX40 agonist ivuxolimab. The receptors here all came from an adult with an advanced solid tumor such as melanoma, head and neck, liver or kidney cancer.

In regard to this clone: This sample also contains other DNA sequences that code for the same CDR3. The chain is built from TRBV9 and TRBJ2-7, with 12 positions matching TRBD1. CDR3 length equals 15 residues. V was clipped by 2 bases and J by 7 bases; unmatched bases: 7. Germline CDR1 and CDR2: SGDLS and YYNGEE. In nucleotides, the CDR3 is TGTGCCAGCAGCGTTGCGGGACAGGGGGCTGGGGAGCAGTACTTC. Its protein is CASSVAGQGAGEQYF.

This chain uses TRBV15 with TRBJ2-7, with 11 bases matching TRBD1. Germline V gene sequence: CDR1 LNHNV, CDR2 YYDKDF (reference sequence). Unmatched junction bases numbered 4, after V lost 6 bases and J lost 3 bases. CDR3 size: 14 residues. CDR3 protein: CATRMDRGLYEQYF. The CDR3 nucleotides are TGTGCCACCAGAATGGACAGGGGGCTCTACGAGCAGTACTTC.

The chain links TRBV4-3 to TRBJ1-2; TRBD1 agrees at 10 bases. J gave up 7 bases and V 3 bases, and 2 bases lay outside the gene matches. The CDR3 consists of 13 residues. Germline assignment: CDR1 LGHNA and CDR2 YSLEER. CDR3 amino acids: CASSHGQGVGYTF. The CDR3 coding sequence is TGCGCCAGCAGCCACGGACAGGGGGTTGGCTACACCTTC.

The CDR3 region has the DNA TGTGCCAGCAGACCCCGCTCGGGGGAGGACTATGGCTACACCTTC. This gives the protein CASRPRSGEDYGYTF. V is TRBV6-6 and J is TRBJ1-2; TRBD1 is a possible D gene (5 bases). The CDR3 runs 15 residues. V was cut by 6 bases and J by 3 bases, with 17 bases left in between. CDR1 is MNHNY and CDR2 is SVGAGI in the germline V gene (reference sequence).

J is TRBJ2-5 and V is TRBV19; tentative D call: TRBD2 (7 bases). V was cut by 7 bases and J by 2 bases, with 14 bases left in between. There are 14 residues in the CDR3. Germline V CDR1 and CDR2: LNHDA, SQIVND (reference sequence). For the CDR3, the DNA is TGTGCCAGTACCCCGGGGGGCCTTCAAGAGACCCAGTACTTC. This encodes CASTPGGLQETQYF.

The chain employs TRBV7-2 and TRBJ1-6, with 7 bases lining up with TRBD1. This CDR3 has 13 residues. Germline V gives CDR1 SGHTA, CDR2 FQGNSA. The V gene end was trimmed by 6 bases and the J gene end by 13 bases; junction bases not matched to a gene: 9. This chain's CDR3 is CASSPGQALPLHF. In DNA, the CDR3 is TGTGCCAGCAGTCCTGGACAGGCCCTCCCCCTCCACTTT.

This rearrangement joins TRBV20-1 to TRBJ2-7; unclear D gene. CDR1 is DFQATT and CDR2 is SNEGSKA in the germline V gene (reference sequence). V was pared by 3 bases and J by 4 bases, with 7 bases between. The CDR3 is made up of 11 amino acids. The CDR3 loop is CSASGRYEQYF. CDR3 nucleotide sequence: TGCAGTGCTAGCGGCAGGTACGAGCAGTACTTC.

The chain uses TRBV5-4 and TRBJ1-4; D call uncertain. The CDR3 contains 14 residues. The germline CDR1 and CDR2 sequences are SGHNT and YYREEE (reference sequence). The V and J ends lost 4 bases and 7 bases respectively, with 14 bases between them. CDR3: CASSGQVGSEKLFF. In DNA, the CDR3 is TGTGCCAGCAGCGGGCAGGTCGGGAGTGAAAAACTGTTTTTT.

The chain is built from TRBV11-1 and TRBJ1-6; D is perhaps TRBD1 (5 bases). Germline V CDR1 and CDR2: SGHAT, FQDESV (reference sequence). V lost 5 bases to trimming and J lost 7 bases, with 9 bases between them. The CDR3 extends over 13 amino acids. The CDR3 here is CASSPEGNSPLHF. CDR3 nucleotides: TGTGCCAGCAGCCCCGAGGGGAATTCACCCCTCCACTTT. The full variable domain, with the rest looked up from reference TRBV11-1 and TRBJ1-6, is EAEVAQSPRYKITEKSQAVAFWCDPISGHATLYWYRQILGQGPELLVQFQDESVVDDSQLPKDRFSAERLKGVDSTLKIQPAELGDSAMYLCASSPEGNSPLHFGNGTRLTVT.

The chain has TRBV28 and TRBJ2-1; 9 nucleotides line up with TRBD1. The germline V gene encodes CDR1 MDHEN and CDR2 SYDVKM. V was pared by 6 bases and J by 7 bases, with 10 bases of the junction left unmatched. The CDR3 totals 15 residues. The CDR3 protein is CASSRPGQGENEQFF. CDR3 DNA: TGTGCCAGCAGCCGCCCGGGACAGGGCGAGAATGAGCAGTTCTTC.

The chain combines TRBV30 with TRBJ2-4; 9 nucleotides agree with TRBD1. CDR3 size: 17 residues. The germline CDR1 and CDR2 sequences are GTSNPN and SVGIG (reference sequence). V dropped 0 bases and J dropped 3; count of bases not matched to a gene: 9. CDR3 DNA sequence: TGTGCCTGGAGTGTAGGGACAGGGTCAATTGACAAAAACATTCAGTACTTC. It is translated as CAWSVGTGSIDKNIQYF. The entire variable domain, with the rest obtained from reference TRBV30 and TRBJ2-4, is as follows: SQTIHQWPATLVQPVGSPLSLECTVEGTSNPNLYWYRQAAGRGLQLLFYSVGIGQISSEVPQNLSASRPQDRQFILSSKKLLLSDSGFYLCAWSVGTGSIDKNIQYFGAGTRLSVL.

The chain couples TRBV28 to TRBJ1-5; D is perhaps TRBD1 (6 bases). The CDR3 sequence is 13 residues long. Trimming left V 6 bases short and J 6 bases short, with 12 bases between. Germline V lookup: CDR1 MDHEN, CDR2 SYDVKM. CDR3: CASRGYRVQPQHF. The DNA of the CDR3 is TGTGCCAGCAGGGGATACAGGGTTCAGCCCCAGCATTTT.

This chain links TRBV5-6 with TRBJ2-7; no definite D call. Trimming removed 4 bases from V and 2 bases from J, with 13 bases in between. In germline, CDR1 is SGHDT, CDR2 YYEEEE. The CDR3 extends over 14 amino acids. CDR3 region: CASSAASTTYEQYF. The CDR3 DNA reads as TGTGCCAGCAGCGCGGCAAGCACCACCTACGAGCAGTACTTC.

This clone was counted once. This rearrangement joins TRBV5-1 to TRBJ2-3, with 8 bases identical to TRBD1. V trimming: 4 bases; J trimming: 4 bases; junction bases outside the gene matches: 5. The CDR3 is made up of 14 amino acids. CDR1 SGHRS and CDR2 YFSETQ come from the germline V gene. CDR3 amino acids: CASSAGQGPDTQYF. The CDR3, as DNA: TGCGCCAGCAGCGCCGGACAGGGCCCAGATACGCAGTATTTT.

The CDR3 protein is CASSQGGTGELFF. DNA of the CDR3: TGTGCCAGCAGCCAGGGGGGGACCGGGGAGCTGTTTTTT. The V and J genes are TRBV11-3 and TRBJ2-2; D could derive from TRBD1 or TRBD2 (7 bases each). Germline loops: CDR1 SGHNT, CDR2 YENEEA. The CDR3 is made up of 13 amino acids. V shed 5 bases and J shed 5 bases, with 9 bases lying between them. Supplemented by reference TRBV11-3 and TRBJ2-2, the full variable domain reads EAGVVQSPRYKIIEKKQPVAFWCNPISGHNTLYWYLQNLGQGPELLIRYENEEAVDDSQLPKDRFSAERLKGVDSTLKIQPAELGDSAVYLCASSQGGTGELFFGEGSRLTVL.

J is TRBJ1-4 and V is TRBV28, with D unresolved. The CDR3 covers 16 residues. V gave up 6 bases and J gave up 3 bases, with 17 bases separating them. Per germline, CDR1 MDHEN and CDR2 SYDVKM. CDR3 DNA sequence: TGTGCCAGCAGCCCCCCCCGCGCCACGTCTAATGAAAAACTGTTTTTT. This gives the protein CASSPPRATSNEKLFF.

The V gene is TRBV5-1, the J gene TRBJ2-4; D uncertain. V lost 3 bases and J 8 bases, leaving 15 bases between the germline ends. This CDR3 is 14 amino acids long. The germline V gene encodes CDR1 SGHRS and CDR2 YFSETQ. CDR3 coding DNA: TGCGCCAGCAGCTCGGGTCAAAACGCGGACATTCAGTACTTC. It codes for CASSSGQNADIQYF.

A single count supports this clone. This chain connects TRBV28 to TRBJ2-7; 8 bases are shared with TRBD2. Germline trimming cut 5 bases from V and 9 bases from J; bases unmatched to any gene: 12. The CDR3 runs to 14 residues. Germline CDR1 reads MDHEN; CDR2 reads SYDVKM. CDR3: CASSPPGGNIGQYF. DNA for the CDR3: TGTGCCAGCAGTCCCCCGGGGGGGAACATAGGGCAGTACTTC.

The chain uses TRBV10-3 and TRBJ1-1, with D possibly TRBD1 on 5 matching bases. Trimming stripped 6 bases from V and 0 bases from J, with 14 bases between. Germline CDR1 reads ENHRY; CDR2 reads SYGVKD. CDR3 size: 15 residues. The CDR3 is CAIRGDGLMNTEAFF. CDR3 sequence (DNA): TGTGCCATCAGGGGGGACGGTCTGATGAACACTGAAGCTTTCTTT.